This passage covers 24 T cell receptor beta chains from one sample sequenced in a study of blood T cell repertoires in COVID-19. Clones were sequenced by immunoSEQ multiplex PCR, and TCRdb holds only the in-frame ones, with some missing. The table includes just over 300,000 clones, roughly 86% detected once. The sample was PBMCs or T cells enriched from blood (not recorded which). These receptor sequences come from a woman under 30 who had recovered from COVID-19.

This clone was seen just once. V usage is TRBV6-5 and J usage is TRBJ2-7, with TRBD1 matching 10 bases. The V gene's germline CDR1 is MNHEY and CDR2 SVGAGI. V was pared by 6 bases and J by 1 base, with 3 bases of the junction left unmatched. The CDR3 has 14 amino acids. The CDR3 sequence is CASRLDRGSYEQYF. In DNA form, the CDR3 reads TGTGCCAGCAGATTGGACAGGGGGTCCTACGAGCAGTACTTC.

This clone appeared a few times. The V gene is TRBV12-3 or TRBV12-4, the J gene TRBJ1-1; D unclear. V lost 2 bases and J lost 3, with 7 bases in between. The CDR3 spans 13 residues. The CDR3 sequence is CASSLIVYTEAFF. The CDR3 nucleotides are TGTGCCAGCAGTTTAATAGTCTACACTGAAGCTTTCTTT.

The chain employs TRBV19 and TRBJ1-1; D gene unclear. V was clipped by 1 base and J by 0 bases, with 9 bases between them. Germline values: CDR1 LNHDA, CDR2 SQIVND (reference sequence). The CDR3 runs 15 residues. The CDR3 reads CASSIVAGMNTEAFF. DNA of the CDR3: TGTGCCAGTAGTATAGTGGCCGGGATGAACACTGAAGCTTTCTTT.

The chain recombines TRBV5-4 with TRBJ1-2; 10 nucleotides line up with TRBD1. CDR3 length: 15 residues. Trimming cost V 0 bases and J 1 base; bases outside gene matches: 0. Germline V CDR1 and CDR2: SGHNT, YYREEE (reference sequence). CDR3 sequence: CASSLGDRGNYGYTF. The DNA for the CDR3 is TGTGCCAGCAGCTTGGGGGACAGGGGTAACTATGGCTACACCTTC.

The J gene is TRBJ1-1, the V gene TRBV7-2; a possible D gene is TRBD1 (5 bases). The CDR3 covers 14 residues. V was pared by 0 bases and J by 11 bases, with 16 bases between. The germline V gene encodes CDR1 SGHTA and CDR2 FQGNSA. The CDR3 coding sequence is TGTGCCAGCAGCTTAGCGGGCGGCGGGGGTGTCGCTTTCTTT. Amino acid sequence: CASSLAGGGGVAFF.

This clone was counted only a few times. The rearrangement links TRBV6-4 to TRBJ2-3; TRBD1 is a possible D gene (6 bases). The CDR3 has 14 amino acids. CDR1 and CDR2 (germline): MRHNA, SNTAGT. The germline V and J ends were trimmed by 3 bases and 6 bases, with 13 bases remaining between them. The CDR3 protein is CASSESTGQDTQYF. CDR3 nucleotide sequence: TGTGCCAGCAGTGAAAGCACAGGGCAGGATACGCAGTATTTT.

The V and J genes are TRBV18 and TRBJ2-7; TRBD1 aligns across 10 bases. The CDR3 covers 14 residues. The J segment lost 2 bases and the V segment lost 6 bases, leaving 4 bases of the junction unmatched. In germline, CDR1 is KGHSH, CDR2 LQKENI. The CDR3 DNA reads TGTGCCAGCTCGCGGACAGGGGGACCCTACGAGCAGTACTTC. As protein: CASSRTGGPYEQYF.

The table lists this clone with a count of one. V and J are TRBV28 and TRBJ1-1; D unclear. Trimming took 2 bases from V and 0 from J, leaving 10 bases between them. Germline CDR1 reads MDHEN; CDR2 reads SYDVKM. The CDR3 has 15 amino acids. The CDR3 DNA sequence: TGTGCCAGCAGTTTACCCTCTATCATGAACACTGAAGCTTTCTTT. As protein: CASSLPSIMNTEAFF.

This chain uses TRBV6-5 with TRBJ2-2, with 9 bases that match TRBD2. This CDR3 is built from 16 residues. Germline loops: CDR1 MNHEY, CDR2 SVGAGI. Trimming cost V 4 bases and J 4 bases; bases outside gene matches: 7. The CDR3 here is CASSSLAGFLTGELFF. CDR3 in DNA: TGTGCCAGCAGTTCCCTAGCGGGGTTCCTCACCGGGGAGCTGTTTTTT.

The gene calls are TRBV2 and TRBJ1-5; the D is unclear. This CDR3 spans 14 amino acids. The V gene lost 3 bases and the J gene lost 6 bases, with 12 bases spanning the gap. Germline loops: CDR1 SNHLY, CDR2 FYNNEI. As DNA, the CDR3 is TGTGCCAGCAGTGAGGAGGGTACGGGTCAGCCCCAGCATTTT. Translation: CASSEEGTGQPQHF.

V is TRBV6-5 and J is TRBJ2-3; perhaps TRBD2 as D (5 bases). CDR1 and CDR2 (germline): MNHEY, SVGAGI. V was clipped by 4 bases and J by 4 bases, with 9 bases between them. This CDR3 comprises 13 residues. CDR3 sequence: CASSSAGADTQYF. The CDR3 DNA reads TGTGCCAGCAGTTCCGCCGGGGCAGATACGCAGTATTTT.

The chain couples TRBV4-1 to TRBJ2-5; maybe TRBD1 (5 bases). The CDR3 is 15 amino acids. Trimming cost V 4 bases and J 5 bases, with 17 bases left between them. The germline CDR1 and CDR2 sequences are MGHRA and YSYEKL. Written as DNA, the CDR3 is TGCGCCAGCAGCCCCGGACACGGCTGGGGCGAGACCCAGTACTTC. Its protein product is CASSPGHGWGETQYF.

V gene TRBV5-1 combines with J gene TRBJ2-1, with TRBD1 matching 8 bases. This CDR3 comprises 15 residues. CDR1 and CDR2 (germline): SGHRS, YFSETQ. V lost 0 bases, J lost 5 bases, and 4 bases stayed unmatched. In DNA form, the CDR3 reads TGCGCCAGCAGCTTGGGATGGGACAGGAACAATGAGCAGTTCTTC. The encoded protein is CASSLGWDRNNEQFF. The full variable domain, its missing parts supplied by reference TRBV5-1 and TRBJ2-1, is KAGVTQTPRYLIKTRGQQVTLSCSPISGHRSVSWYQQTPGQGLQFLFEYFSETQRNKGNFPGRFSGRQFSNSRSEMNVSTLELGDSALYLCASSLGWDRNNEQFFGPGTRLTVL.

V is TRBV10-3 and J is TRBJ2-1, with 10 bases fitting TRBD2. The CDR3 contains 19 residues. Per the germline V gene, CDR1 is ENHRY and CDR2 is SYGVKD. J gave up 0 bases and V 3 bases, and 11 bases lay outside the gene matches. CDR3 loop: CAISDLASGGPRSYNEQFF. The CDR3, as DNA: TGTGCCATCAGTGACTTAGCTAGCGGGGGCCCTCGCTCCTACAATGAGCAGTTCTTC.

This clone occurred once. The gene calls are TRBV5-1 and TRBJ2-1; D possibly corresponds to TRBD1 (6 bases). Germline V gives CDR1 SGHRS, CDR2 YFSETQ. CDR3 length equals 14 residues. V lost 0 bases to trimming and J lost 4 bases, with 8 bases between them. The CDR3 region is CASSLGTDYNEQFF. As DNA, the CDR3 is TGCGCCAGCAGCTTGGGGACAGATTACAATGAGCAGTTCTTC.

The chain has TRBV13 and TRBJ1-1, with D possibly matching TRBD1 (6 bases). V dropped 6 bases and J dropped 0 bases, with 17 bases sitting between them. The length of the CDR3 is 16 residues. CDR1 PRHDT and CDR2 FYEKMQ come from the germline V gene (reference sequence). The CDR3 bases are TGTGCCAGCAGACGGAAATACAGGGACATGAACACTGAAGCTTTCTTT. Protein: CASRRKYRDMNTEAFF.

V usage is TRBV7-9 and J usage is TRBJ2-7, with D perhaps matching TRBD1 (7 bases). The length of the CDR3 is 13 residues. The germline gives CDR1 SEHNR, CDR2 FQNEAQ (reference sequence). V was cut by 5 bases and J by 5 bases, with 13 bases left in between. The DNA of the CDR3 is TGTGCCAGCAGCCAGGGGGGCTGGAACGAGCAGTACTTC. Its protein product is CASSQGGWNEQYF. Full variable domain (remainder filled in from reference TRBV7-9 and TRBJ2-7): DTGVSQNPRHKITKRGQNVTFRCDPISEHNRLYWYRQTLGQGPEFLTYFQNEAQLEKSRLLSDRFSAERPKGSFSTLEIQRTEQGDSAMYLCASSQGGWNEQYFGPGTRLTVT.

This clone showed up just a few times. The chain employs TRBV5-6 and TRBJ1-3, with D possibly TRBD1 on 6 matching bases. The CDR3 runs to 14 residues. CDR1 is SGHDT and CDR2 is YYEEEE in the germline V gene. V was trimmed by 1 base and J by 3 bases, leaving 8 bases between them. CDR3 sequence reads: CASSLLGGGNTIYF. CDR3 DNA sequence: TGTGCCAGCAGCTTGTTAGGGGGTGGAAACACCATATATTTT. Filled out from reference TRBV5-6 and TRBJ1-3, the complete variable domain reads DAGVTQSPTHLIKTRGQQVTLRCSPKSGHDTVSWYQQALGQGPQFIFQYYEEEERQRGNFPDRFSGHQFPNYSSELNVNALLLGDSALYLCASSLLGGGNTIYFGEGSWLTVV.

The chain employs TRBV6-5 and TRBJ1-2, with TRBD1 as a possible D gene (5 bases). This CDR3 has 15 residues. CDR1 is MNHEY and CDR2 is SVGAGI in the germline V gene. Trimming removed 5 bases at V and 1 base at J, with 14 bases between. The CDR3 nucleotides are TGTGCCAGCAGTCGTCGGACACGCGATAACTATGGCTACACCTTC. Amino acid sequence: CASSRRTRDNYGYTF.

CDR3: CASSHGQGETQYF. The DNA of the CDR3 is TGTGCCAGCAGCCACGGACAGGGGGAGACCCAGTACTTC. The rearrangement joins TRBV12-3 or TRBV12-4 to TRBJ2-5, with 9 bases lining up with TRBD1. V shed 6 bases and J 5 bases; nucleotides not matched to a gene: 4. There are 13 residues in the CDR3.

This clone was counted a single time. This chain links TRBV4-1 with TRBJ2-7; D is unresolved. V gave up 6 bases and J gave up 7 bases, with 25 bases separating them. The length of the CDR3 is 16 residues. Germline CDR1 reads MGHRA; CDR2 reads YSYEKL. DNA of the CDR3: TGCGCCAGCAGTGTGTTGACTGAATCCCGCTTGACTGAGCAGTACTTC. Translation gives CASSVLTESRLTEQYF.

This chain links TRBV4-2 with TRBJ2-3; possibly TRBD2 for D (6 bases). CDR1 is LGHNA and CDR2 is YNFKEQ in the germline V gene. This CDR3 comprises 17 residues. V was cut by 4 bases and J by 0 bases, with 17 bases left in between. The CDR3 DNA is TGTGCCAGCAGCCGGGTTGGGACTCTATCAAGCACAGATACGCAGTATTTT. Translated: CASSRVGTLSSTDTQYF.

This chain connects TRBV30 to TRBJ1-6, with D hard to call. CDR3 length: 15 amino acids. CDR1 and CDR2 from the germline V gene are GTSNPN and SVGIG (reference sequence). The V end was cut by 1 base, the J end by 7 bases, with 14 bases between. CDR3 sequence reads: CAWSGRKYSNSPLHF. The CDR3 nucleotides read TGTGCCTGGAGTGGTCGTAAATATTCGAATTCACCCCTCCACTTT.

The V and J genes are TRBV5-1 and TRBJ1-2; 7 bases line up with TRBD1. CDR3 length: 17 amino acids. Germline lookup yields CDR1 SGHRS and CDR2 YFSETQ. Trimming took 0 bases from V and 2 from J; bases not matched to a gene: 10. CDR3 region: CASSLARDSYLNYGYTF. CDR3 bases: TGCGCCAGCAGCTTGGCCCGGGACAGCTATTTAAACTATGGCTACACCTTC.